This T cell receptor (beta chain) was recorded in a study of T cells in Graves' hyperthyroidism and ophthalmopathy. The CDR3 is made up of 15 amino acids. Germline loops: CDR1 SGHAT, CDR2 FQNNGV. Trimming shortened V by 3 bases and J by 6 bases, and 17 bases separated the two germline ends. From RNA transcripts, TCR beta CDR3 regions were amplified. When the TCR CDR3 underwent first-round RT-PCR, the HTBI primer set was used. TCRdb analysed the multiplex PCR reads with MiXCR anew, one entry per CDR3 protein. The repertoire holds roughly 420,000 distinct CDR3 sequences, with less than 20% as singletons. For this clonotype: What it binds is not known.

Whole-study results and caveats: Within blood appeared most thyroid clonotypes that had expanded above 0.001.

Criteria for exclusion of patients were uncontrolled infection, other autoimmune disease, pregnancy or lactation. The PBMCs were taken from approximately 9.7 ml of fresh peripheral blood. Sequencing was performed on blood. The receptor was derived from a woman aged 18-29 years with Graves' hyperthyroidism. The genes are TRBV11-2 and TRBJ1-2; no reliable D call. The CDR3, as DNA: TGTGCCAGCAGCTTTGAGGGATCGGCTTCAAATGGCTACACCTTC. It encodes CASSFEGSASNGYTF.